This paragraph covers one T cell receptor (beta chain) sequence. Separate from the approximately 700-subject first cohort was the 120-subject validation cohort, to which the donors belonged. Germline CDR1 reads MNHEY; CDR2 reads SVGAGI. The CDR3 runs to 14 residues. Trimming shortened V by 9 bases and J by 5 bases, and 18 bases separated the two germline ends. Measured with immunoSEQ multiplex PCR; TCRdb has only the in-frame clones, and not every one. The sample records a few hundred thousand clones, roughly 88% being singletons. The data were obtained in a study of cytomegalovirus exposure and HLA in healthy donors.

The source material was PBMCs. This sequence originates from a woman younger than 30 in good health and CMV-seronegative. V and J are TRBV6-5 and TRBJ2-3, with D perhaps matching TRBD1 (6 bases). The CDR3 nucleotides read TGTGCCAGTTCTCGACAGGTGCGCGGAGATACGCAGTATTTT. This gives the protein CASSRQVRGDTQYF.